Listed here is a single TCR beta chain. What it recognizes is unknown. Germline-derived CDR1 and CDR2 are MNHNS and SASEGT. V lost 6 bases, J lost 3 bases, and 4 bases stayed unmatched. The CDR3 length is 13 residues. These data belong to a study of metastatic and nonmetastatic thyroid tumors. Study-wide context: Repertoires of blood and of tissue (tumor or nodule) from malignant and benign thyroid patients were compared. Findings and caveats of the study: Malignant thyroid tumors reportedly exceeded benign nodules significantly in TCR beta diversity, with the difference appearing in blood and tumor.

None of the patients had undergone any treatment ahead of thyroid surgery. Per the original data handling: To classify distant metastasis in papillary thyroid cancer, a model was built from CDR3 differences across clinicopathological groups. TCRdb ran MiXCR on the PCR reads. The V and J calls reflect TCRdb's pipeline rather than the authors' work. The sample shows 6,600 or so clones, 25% to 35% of them seen only once. This clonotype was obtained from a female donor with papillary thyroid cancer or a benign thyroid nodule (not recorded which). Some clones in this sample may be carry-over from other donors' samples. The V and J genes are TRBV6-1 and TRBJ1-1; TRBD1 agrees at 7 bases. The sample was adjacent normal tissue. DNA for the CDR3: TGTGCCAGCAGACCCGACAGGGACACTGAAGCTTTCTTT. The encoded protein is CASRPDRDTEAFF.